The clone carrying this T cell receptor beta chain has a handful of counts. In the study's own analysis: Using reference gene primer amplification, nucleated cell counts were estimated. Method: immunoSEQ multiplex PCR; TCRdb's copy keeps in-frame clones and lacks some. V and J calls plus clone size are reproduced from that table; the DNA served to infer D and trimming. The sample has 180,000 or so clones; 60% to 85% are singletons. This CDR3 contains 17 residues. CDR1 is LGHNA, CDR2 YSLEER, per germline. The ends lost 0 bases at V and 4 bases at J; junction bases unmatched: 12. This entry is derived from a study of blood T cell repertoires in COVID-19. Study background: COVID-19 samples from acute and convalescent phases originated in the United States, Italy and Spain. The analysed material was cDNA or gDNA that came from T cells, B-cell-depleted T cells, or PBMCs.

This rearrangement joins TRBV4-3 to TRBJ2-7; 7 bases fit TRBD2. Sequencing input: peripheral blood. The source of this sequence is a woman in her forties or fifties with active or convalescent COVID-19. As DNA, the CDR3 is TGCGCCAGCAGCCAAGAACCGGGAGCGGGGCTGGGGTACGAGCAGTACTTC. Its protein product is CASSQEPGAGLGYEQYF.